These T cell receptor beta chains were read from a single sample in a study of Ad26.COV2.S vaccination and SARS-CoV-2 variants. The data were produced by immunoSEQ multiplex PCR, yet TCRdb's version contains in-frame clones alone and is incomplete. The sample has fewer than 900,000 clones, around 89% seen once; the top ten hold approximately 1.5%. The material was peripheral blood, obtained in a trial of Ad26.COV2.S vaccine versus placebo. The receptors were gathered from a person aged 18-65 years who received the Ad26.COV2.S COVID-19 vaccine or a placebo. Both conserved end residues are part of each CDR3. The D gene is left open where the match is weak. A clone size is listed for some rows: how often the clone was seen (once, few, many), or a class if it is expanded.

clone_size j_call v_call d_call cdr3_aa cdr3_nt
. TRBJ2-7 TRBV7-2 . CASSHGTSSEQYF TGTGCCAGCAGCCACGGGACTTCCAGCGAGCAGTACTTC
. TRBJ1-4 TRBV29-1 . CSVGNRVNEKLFF TGCAGCGTTGGGAACAGGGTGAATGAAAAACTGTTTTTT
. TRBJ2-5 TRBV9 . CASSVAVEETQYF TGTGCCAGCAGCGTAGCCGTGGAAGAGACCCAGTACTTC
. TRBJ1-3 TRBV4-1 . CASSQDPSNGNTIYF TGCGCCAGCAGCCAAGACCCCTCAAATGGAAACACCATATATTTT
. TRBJ1-2 TRBV20-1 . CSASSGNYGYTF TGCAGTGCTAGTTCAGGGAATTATGGCTACACCTTC
. TRBJ2-5 TRBV3-1/TRBV3-2 . CASSQFPGETQYF TGTGCCAGCAGCCAATTTCCTGGGGAGACCCAGTACTTC
. TRBJ1-1 TRBV18 . CASSPITGTEAFF TGTGCCAGCTCACCAATAACAGGGACTGAAGCTTTCTTT
. TRBJ2-7 TRBV18 TRBD2 CASSPNLAGVDEQYF TGTGCCAGCTCACCAAACCTAGCGGGAGTGGACGAGCAGTACTTC
. TRBJ2-1 TRBV23-1 . CASSQSGYEQFF TGCGCCAGCAGTCAATCGGGGTATGAGCAGTTCTTC
. TRBJ2-7 TRBV4-3 . CASSQDLRRSSSYEQYF TGCGCCAGCAGCCAAGATCTCCGCCGCTCGAGCTCCTACGAGCAGTACTTC
. TRBJ2-1 TRBV13 . CASRPYNEQFF TGTGCCAGCAGGCCCTACAATGAGCAGTTCTTC
. TRBJ2-7 TRBV28 TRBD2 CASSTPSGLAGWDEQYF TGTGCCAGCAGTACCCCAAGCGGACTAGCGGGGTGGGACGAGCAGTACTTC
. TRBJ2-1 TRBV6-2/TRBV6-3 TRBD2 CASSYSGGGTREQFF TGTGCCAGCAGTTACTCTGGGGGGGGAACTCGGGAGCAGTTCTTC
. TRBJ2-7 TRBV18 . CASSPPGAASREQYF TGTGCCAGCTCACCACCGGGGGCAGCATCACGGGAGCAGTACTTC
. TRBJ1-5 TRBV30 . CAWTDGLSNQPQHF TGTGCCTGGACGGACGGGCTTAGCAATCAGCCCCAGCATTTT
. TRBJ2-3 TRBV29-1 . CSVSHRDTQYF TGCAGCGTTTCGCACAGAGATACGCAGTATTTT
. TRBJ2-5 TRBV4-2 . CASSQEGETQYF TGTGCCAGCAGCCAAGAAGGAGAGACCCAGTACTTC
. TRBJ2-7 TRBV5-1 . CASSLPGSTSYEQYF TGCGCCAGCAGCTTGCCCGGTAGTACATCCTACGAGCAGTACTTC
once TRBJ2-7 TRBV7-9 . CASSFVGASYEQYF TGTGCCAGCAGTTTCGTCGGGGCATCCTACGAGCAGTACTTC
. TRBJ2-5 TRBV19 TRBD2 CASSPPGGGEETQYF TGTGCCAGTAGTCCTCCCGGTGGGGGGGAAGAGACCCAGTACTTC
. TRBJ1-1 TRBV7-9 . CASSSGQMNTEAFF TGTGCCAGCAGCTCCGGACAGATGAACACTGAAGCTTTCTTT
. TRBJ2-1 TRBV7-6 . CASSLNWQNPRAGGQFF TGTGCCAGCAGCTTAAACTGGCAAAATCCTAGGGCCGGAGGCCAGTTCTTC
. TRBJ1-2 TRBV30 . CAWSPNGGYGYTF TGTGCCTGGAGCCCGAATGGGGGCTATGGCTACACCTTC
. TRBJ1-6 TRBV7-9 . CASKLLPNSPLHF TGTGCCAGCAAACTCCTACCGAATTCACCCCTCCACTTT
. TRBJ2-4 TRBV7-8 . CASSLGGRVIQYF TGTGCCAGCAGCTTGGGGGGGCGCGTCATTCAGTACTTC
. TRBJ2-1 TRBV7-6 . CASSPSKGDLNEQFF TGTGCCAGCAGCCCTTCTAAGGGGGACCTCAATGAGCAGTTCTTC
. TRBJ2-1 TRBV27 . CASSLGGSSYNEQFF TGTGCCAGCAGTTTAGGGGGCAGCTCCTACAATGAGCAGTTCTTC
. TRBJ2-7 TRBV2 TRBD2 CASSVVLLAGGISYEQYF TGTGCCAGCAGTGTGGTACTACTAGCGGGAGGGATCTCCTACGAGCAGTACTTC
. TRBJ2-3 TRBV6-5 . CASSPVQGADTQYF TGTGCCAGCAGCCCGGTCCAGGGCGCAGATACGCAGTATTTT
. TRBJ2-6 TRBV18 TRBD2 CASSPLGIAGAFSGANVLTF TGTGCCAGCTCACCGCTCGGGATAGCGGGGGCCTTCTCTGGGGCCAACGTCCTGACTTTC
once TRBJ2-7 TRBV6-2/TRBV6-3 . CASSYDRVEQYF TGTGCCAGCAGTTACGATAGGGTCGAGCAGTACTTC
. TRBJ2-7 TRBV19 TRBD2 CASSSTSGSFYEQYF TGTGCCAGTAGTTCGACTAGCGGGTCCTTCTACGAGCAGTACTTC
. TRBJ1-4 TRBV25-1 . CASSEWQVNEKLFF TGTGCCAGCAGTGAATGGCAGGTTAATGAAAAACTGTTTTTT
. TRBJ1-1 TRBV24-1 . CATKGGGNTEAFF TGTGCCACCAAGGGCGGAGGGAACACTGAAGCTTTCTTT
. TRBJ2-3 TRBV5-1 . CASSLVGGLTADTQYF TGCGCCAGCAGCTTGGTGGGGGGCCTTACAGCAGATACGCAGTATTTT
. TRBJ2-2 TRBV27 TRBD1 CASSSVTGYTGELFF TGTGCCAGCAGTTCAGTGACAGGGTACACCGGGGAGCTGTTTTTT
. TRBJ2-5 TRBV15 . CATSRDIGASETQYF TGTGCCACCAGCAGAGATATCGGGGCCTCAGAGACCCAGTACTTC
. TRBJ2-5 TRBV7-6 . CASSLGTANQETQYF TGTGCCAGCAGCTTAGGCACAGCGAATCAAGAGACCCAGTACTTC
. TRBJ2-5 TRBV10-1 . CASSEGGIQETQYF TGCGCCAGCAGTGAGGGGGGGATCCAAGAGACCCAGTACTTC
. TRBJ1-3 TRBV18 . CASSPLGVDSGNTIYF TGTGCCAGCTCACCACTTGGTGTTGACTCTGGAAACACCATATATTTT
. TRBJ2-3 TRBV24-1 TRBD2 CATSDPGLAKVTDTQYF TGTGCCACCAGTGACCCCGGACTAGCAAAGGTCACAGATACGCAGTATTTT
few TRBJ2-1 TRBV2 TRBD2 CASSFLPGTSGNSNEQFF TGTGCCAGCAGTTTTCTCCCCGGGACTAGCGGTAATTCGAATGAGCAGTTCTTC
. TRBJ1-5 TRBV27 . CASSLPGSNQPQHF TGTGCCAGCAGTTTACCCGGTAGCAATCAGCCCCAGCATTTT
. TRBJ2-5 TRBV9 TRBD1 CASSLGGGSQETQYF TGTGCCAGCAGTCTAGGGGGCGGATCCCAAGAGACCCAGTACTTC